Below are 26 T cell receptor beta chains sequenced from a single sample in a study of Ad26.COV2.S vaccination and SARS-CoV-2 variants. Treatment defined: around 19 received Ad26.COV2.S at low or high dose, single or two shots; several received placebo; per-sample allocation not given. On day 63 after the first injection, vaccine and placebo recipients gave samples. Profiled with immunoSEQ multiplex PCR; TCRdb holds only in-frame clones, not every one. The sample yields more than 250,000 clones, around 87% seen once. The source was peripheral blood, collected in a trial of Ad26.COV2.S vaccine versus placebo. These receptors all come from a person aged 18 to 59 who received the Ad26.COV2.S COVID-19 vaccine or a placebo.

This clone was detected once. This rearrangement joins TRBV12-5 to TRBJ2-2, with D maybe TRBD1 (6 bases). V lost 1 base and J 0 bases, leaving 12 bases between the germline ends. CDR1 and CDR2 from the germline V gene are LGHNT and FRNRAP. This CDR3 has 17 amino acids. The CDR3 nucleotides are TGTGCTAGTGGTTTGGACAGGGAACTCGCGAACACCGGGGAGCTGTTTTTT. Protein product: CASGLDRELANTGELFF.

This clone was seen a few times. The chain combines TRBV3-1 (or the pseudogene TRBV3-2) with TRBJ1-5; D is perhaps TRBD1 (5 bases). The germline V gene has CDR1 LGHDT and CDR2 YNNKEL (reference sequence). The CDR3 is made up of 16 amino acids. Trimming stripped 2 bases from V and 1 base from J, with 12 bases between. CDR3: CASSQSGGTSNQPQHF. DNA for the CDR3: TGTGCCAGCAGCCAAAGCGGGGGTACGAGCAATCAGCCCCAGCATTTT.

The chain joins TRBV25-1 to TRBJ2-7; 8 positions match TRBD2. CDR1 and CDR2 from the germline V gene are MGHDK and SYGVNS. V trimming: 6 bases; J trimming: 0 bases; junction bases outside the gene matches: 4. The CDR3 spans 14 residues. DNA for the CDR3: TGTGCCAGCAGGGAAGCGGGGGCCTCCTACGAGCAGTACTTC. Translated: CASREAGASYEQYF.

V is TRBV6-5 and J is TRBJ1-6; D gene uncertain. V was clipped by 0 bases and J by 9 bases, with 6 bases between them. This CDR3 has 13 residues. Germline V lookup: CDR1 MNHEY, CDR2 SVGAGI. CDR3 amino acids: CASSYSYPSPLHF. DNA of the CDR3: TGTGCCAGCAGTTACTCGTATCCTTCACCCCTCCACTTT.

The CDR3 here is CASSAGLAGGPPQETQYF. CDR3 bases: TGTGCCAGCAGCGCTGGACTAGCGGGAGGGCCGCCGCAAGAGACCCAGTACTTC. V gene TRBV7-2 combines with J gene TRBJ2-5; 15 positions match TRBD2. Trimming removed 5 bases from V and 2 bases from J; junction bases left unmatched: 9. This CDR3 comprises 18 residues. Germline V CDR1 and CDR2: SGHTA, FQGNSA.

The chain is built from TRBV28 and TRBJ1-4; 8 nucleotides agree with TRBD1. This CDR3 has 14 amino acids. CDR1 MDHEN and CDR2 SYDVKM come from the germline V gene. J lost 5 bases, V lost 8 bases, and 7 bases had no gene match. For the CDR3, the DNA is TGTGCCAGCCAATCCGGGACAGGCAATGAAAAACTGTTTTTT. Translating it yields CASQSGTGNEKLFF.

This chain links TRBV5-1 with TRBJ2-5; D could derive from TRBD1 or TRBD2 (5 bases each). The V end lost 4 bases, the J end lost 3 bases, and 16 bases lay between the germline ends. The CDR3 runs 15 residues. Germline CDR1 and CDR2: SGHRS and YFSETQ. CDR3 bases: TGCGCCAGCAGCGTTGGGGGACGAAGGGAAGAGACCCAGTACTTC. This codes for CASSVGGRREETQYF.

The chain carries TRBV4-1 and TRBJ2-5; no definite D call. The germline V and J ends were trimmed by 1 base and 5 bases, with 8 bases remaining between them. This CDR3 comprises 13 residues. Germline lookup yields CDR1 MGHRA and CDR2 YSYEKL. This CDR3 is CASSQGPWETQYF. The CDR3 bases are TGCGCCAGCAGCCAAGGCCCGTGGGAGACCCAGTACTTC.

A few counts support this clone. This sequence joins TRBV6-5 and TRBJ1-5; tentatively, D is TRBD1 (5 bases). V lost 6 bases and J 6 bases, leaving 12 bases between the germline ends. CDR3 size: 13 residues. Germline V lookup: CDR1 MNHEY, CDR2 SVGAGI. The CDR3 nucleotides read TGTGCCAGCAGGCCGGTAAGGGGTCAGCCCCAGCATTTT. It encodes CASRPVRGQPQHF.

CDR3 DNA: TGCGCCAGCAGCCCACCCCGGGGGGACTACAATGAGCAGTTCTTC. Translation: CASSPPRGDYNEQFF. The chain couples TRBV5-1 to TRBJ2-1; 7 bases line up with TRBD2. The CDR3 contains 15 residues. V gave up 4 bases and J gave up 3 bases; unmatched junction bases: 7. CDR1 is SGHRS, CDR2 YFSETQ, per germline. The variable domain in full, with the rest retrieved from reference TRBV5-1 and TRBJ2-1, is KAGVTQTPRYLIKTRGQQVTLSCSPISGHRSVSWYQQTPGQGLQFLFEYFSETQRNKGNFPGRFSGRQFSNSRSEMNVSTLELGDSALYLCASSPPRGDYNEQFFGPGTRLTVL.

The rearrangement links TRBV7-9 to TRBJ2-7; D remains unclear. Germline-derived CDR1 and CDR2 are SEHNR and FQNEAQ (reference sequence). Trimming left V 5 bases short and J 5 bases short, with 13 bases between. This CDR3 contains 13 residues. CDR3 region: CASSLLGVHEQYF. CDR3 DNA sequence: TGTGCCAGCAGCCTTCTGGGTGTCCACGAGCAGTACTTC. Drawing the rest from reference TRBV7-9 and TRBJ2-7, the complete variable domain is DTGVSQNPRHKITKRGQNVTFRCDPISEHNRLYWYRQTLGQGPEFLTYFQNEAQLEKSRLLSDRFSAERPKGSFSTLEIQRTEQGDSAMYLCASSLLGVHEQYFGPGTRLTVT.

J is TRBJ2-1 and V is TRBV7-2; 8 positions agree with TRBD2. CDR3 length: 17 amino acids. After removal of 5 bases from V and 6 bases from J, the junction contained 15 bases not matched to a gene. Germline CDR1 SGHTA, CDR2 FQGNSA. The CDR3 loop reads CASSPAGGAGAINEQFF. The CDR3, as DNA: TGTGCCAGCAGCCCCGCCGGCGGAGCGGGGGCCATCAATGAGCAGTTCTTC.

This clone came up a few times. V usage is TRBV25-1 and J usage is TRBJ2-3; TRBD2 matches 11 bases. With 3 bases clipped from V and 2 bases from J, the junction kept 4 bases outside the gene matches. CDR3 length equals 16 residues. Germline loops: CDR1 MGHDK, CDR2 SYGVNS. Here the CDR3 reads CASSEPSGRTTDTQYF. CDR3 nucleotides: TGTGCCAGCAGTGAGCCTAGCGGGAGGACCACAGATACGCAGTATTTT.

This clone has just a few counts. The chain has TRBV11-2 and TRBJ2-7; 7 bases are a match to TRBD1. The CDR3 is made up of 14 amino acids. The V and J ends lost 5 bases and 5 bases, in that order; junction bases with no gene match: 9. The germline V gene encodes CDR1 SGHAT and CDR2 FQNNGV. Written as DNA, the CDR3 is TGTGCCAGCAGCCTCCGGGGCAGGGGGAACGAGCAGTACTTC. Protein: CASSLRGRGNEQYF.

The chain combines TRBV5-6 with TRBJ2-7; 11 bases are shared with TRBD2. Looked up from germline, CDR1 is SGHDT and CDR2 is YYEEEE. The CDR3 sequence is 15 residues long. The J segment lost 1 base and the V segment lost 4 bases, leaving 4 bases of the junction unmatched. This CDR3 reads CASSLLAGESYEQYF. The CDR3 nucleotides are TGTGCCAGCAGCCTACTAGCGGGAGAGTCCTACGAGCAGTACTTC.

CDR3 DNA: TGTGCCAGCAGGATAGGGTGGGTTGGATCACCCCTCCACTTT. It specifies CASRIGWVGSPLHF. The chain joins TRBV5-6 to TRBJ1-6; D gene unclear. The V gene's germline CDR1 is SGHDT and CDR2 YYEEEE. The CDR3 spans 14 residues. V shed 5 bases and J shed 10 bases, with 16 bases lying between them. The whole variable domain, remainder taken from reference TRBV5-6 and TRBJ1-6, is DAGVTQSPTHLIKTRGQQVTLRCSPKSGHDTVSWYQQALGQGPQFIFQYYEEEERQRGNFPDRFSGHQFPNYSSELNVNALLLGDSALYLCASRIGWVGSPLHFGNGTRLTVT.

This chain joins TRBV6-5 and TRBJ1-3; D gene ambiguous. Germline assignment: CDR1 MNHEY and CDR2 SVGAGI. V was pared by 4 bases and J by 4 bases, with 11 bases between. The CDR3 sequence is 14 residues long. The CDR3 DNA follows: TGTGCCAGCAGTTCCGGGCCCGCGGGAAACACCATATATTTT. Protein: CASSSGPAGNTIYF.

In its sample, this clone was seen once. Other DNA sequences in the sample encode the same CDR3. For the CDR3, the DNA is TGTGCCAGCAGCTTAGTACAGGGGGCCTACGAGCAGTACTTC. This translates into CASSLVQGAYEQYF. The chain employs TRBV7-2 and TRBJ2-7, with TRBD1 matching over 8 bases. CDR3 length: 14 residues. V lost 1 base, J lost 2 bases, and 1 base stayed unmatched. The germline gives CDR1 SGHTA, CDR2 FQGNSA. Combining the CDR3 with reference TRBV7-2 and TRBJ2-7 gives the whole variable domain GAGVSQSPSNKVTEKGKDVELRCDPISGHTALYWYRQSLGQGLEFLIYFQGNSAPDKSGLPSDRFSAERTGGSVSTLTIQRTQQEDSAVYLCASSLVQGAYEQYFGPGTRLTVT.

The chain employs TRBV7-8 and TRBJ2-7; 11 bases match TRBD2. Germline V gene data show CDR1 as SGHVS and CDR2 as FQNEAQ. V was clipped by 1 base and J by 3 bases; unmatched bases: 11. This CDR3 contains 18 residues. This chain's CDR3 is CASSLELAGGLFRYEQYF. CDR3 in DNA: TGTGCCAGCAGCTTAGAGCTAGCGGGAGGCCTTTTTCGCTACGAGCAGTACTTC.

This chain connects TRBV6-6 to TRBJ2-2, with a tentative D call TRBD1 (6 bases). The germline gives CDR1 MNHNY, CDR2 SVGAGI (reference sequence). The CDR3 sequence is 14 residues long. Trimming removed 0 bases from V and 6 bases from J, with 8 bases in between. The CDR3 DNA sequence: TGTGCCAGCAGTTACTCGTGGACAGCCGGGGAGCTGTTTTTT. Protein product: CASSYSWTAGELFF.

This clone has just one count. V and J are TRBV5-5 and TRBJ1-5; D gene uncertain. The V end lost 1 base, the J end lost 2 bases, and 7 bases lay between the germline ends. In germline, CDR1 is SGHKS, CDR2 YYEKEE (reference sequence). The CDR3 contains 14 residues. DNA of the CDR3: TGTGCCAGCAGCTTGTGGGGAGGCAATCAGCCCCAGCATTTT. This translates into CASSLWGGNQPQHF.

The rearrangement joins TRBV7-2 to TRBJ1-1; a weak D match, TRBD1 (5 bases). Trimming left V 7 bases short and J 7 bases short, with 16 bases between. CDR1 and CDR2 from the germline V gene are SGHTA and FQGNSA. The CDR3 runs 13 residues. The CDR3 sequence is CASKSWGINEAFF. The CDR3 region has the DNA TGTGCCAGCAAATCTTGGGGGATAAATGAAGCTTTCTTT.

The gene calls are TRBV24-1 and TRBJ1-1; no clear D gene. The CDR3 totals 13 residues. Trimming took 3 bases from V and 1 from J, leaving 5 bases between them. Germline values: CDR1 KGHDR, CDR2 SFDVKD. DNA of the CDR3: TGTGCCACCAGTGATAAGGGGAACACTGAAGCTTTCTTT. This encodes CATSDKGNTEAFF.

The V gene is TRBV27, the J gene TRBJ1-4, with a tentative D call TRBD1 (5 bases). V lost 8 bases, J lost 8 bases, and 15 bases lay in between. The CDR3 loop spans 13 amino acids. Germline assignment: CDR1 MNHEY and CDR2 SMNVEV (reference sequence). The CDR3 DNA follows: TGTGCCAGCGGCCCTCGTAGGGGAGAAAAACTGTTTTTT. Amino acids: CASGPRRGEKLFF. The full variable domain, its missing parts supplied by reference TRBV27 and TRBJ1-4, is EAQVTQNPRYLITVTGKKLTVTCSQNMNHEYMSWYRQDPGLGLRQIYYSMNVEVTDKGDVPEGYKVSRKEKRNFPLILESPSPNQTSLYFCASGPRRGEKLFFGSGTQLSVL.

The chain joins TRBV11-3 to TRBJ1-1; possible D gene TRBD1, 6 bases. CDR1 is SGHNT, CDR2 YENEEA, per germline. This CDR3 has 13 amino acids. Trimming cost V 1 base and J 8 bases, with 11 bases left between them. The chain's CDR3 is CASSLGTAFEAFF. The CDR3 coding sequence is TGTGCCAGCAGCTTAGGGACAGCCTTCGAAGCTTTCTTT. The complete variable domain, with remaining parts taken from reference TRBV11-3 and TRBJ1-1, reads EAGVVQSPRYKIIEKKQPVAFWCNPISGHNTLYWYLQNLGQGPELLIRYENEEAVDDSQLPKDRFSAERLKGVDSTLKIQPAELGDSAVYLCASSLGTAFEAFFGQGTRLTVV.

This rearrangement joins TRBV30 to TRBJ2-3; 8 nucleotides line up with TRBD1. This CDR3 is 14 amino acids long. The germline V gene encodes CDR1 GTSNPN and CDR2 SVGIG (reference sequence). The V and J ends lost 2 bases and 0 bases, in that order; junction bases with no gene match: 1. In nucleotides, the CDR3 is TGTGCCTGGAGTACAGGGGGGAGCACAGATACGCAGTATTTT. Protein sequence: CAWSTGGSTDTQYF.